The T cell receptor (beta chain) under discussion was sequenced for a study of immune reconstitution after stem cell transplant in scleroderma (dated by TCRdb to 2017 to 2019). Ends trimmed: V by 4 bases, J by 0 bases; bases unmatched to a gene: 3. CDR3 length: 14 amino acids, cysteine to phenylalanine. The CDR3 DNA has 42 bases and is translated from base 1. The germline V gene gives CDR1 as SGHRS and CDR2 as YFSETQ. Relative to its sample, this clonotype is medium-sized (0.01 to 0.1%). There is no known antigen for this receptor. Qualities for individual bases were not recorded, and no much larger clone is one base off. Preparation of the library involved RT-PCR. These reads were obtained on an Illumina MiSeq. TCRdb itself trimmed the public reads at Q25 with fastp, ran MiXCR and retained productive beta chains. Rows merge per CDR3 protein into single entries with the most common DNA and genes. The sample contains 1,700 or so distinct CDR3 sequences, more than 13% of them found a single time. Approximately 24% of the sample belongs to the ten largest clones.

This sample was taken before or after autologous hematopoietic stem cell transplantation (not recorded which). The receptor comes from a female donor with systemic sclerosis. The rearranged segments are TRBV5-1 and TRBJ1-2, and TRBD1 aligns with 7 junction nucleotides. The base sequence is TGCGCCAGCAGCACAGGGACAGCTAACTATGGCTACACCTTC. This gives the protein CASSTGTANYGYTF.